These 25 T cell receptor beta chains came from one sample sequenced in a study of T cells after yellow fever vaccination. Via MiXCR, TCRdb re-called the 5' RACE reads, giving one row per CDR3 protein. The sample has some 560,000 distinct CDR3 sequences, roughly 21% seen once. Source: PBMCs, taken 15 days after the yellow fever booster vaccination. The receptors derive from a man under 40 who received the YFV17D yellow fever vaccine.

The chain links TRBV5-1 to TRBJ2-2; 9 nucleotides align to TRBD2. V was pared by 4 bases and J by 3 bases, with 7 bases of the junction left unmatched. This CDR3 has 16 amino acids. Germline V gene lookup returns CDR1 SGHRS and CDR2 YFSETQ. As DNA, the CDR3 is TGCGCCAGCAGCCCCTGGGTAGCGGGAGACACCGGGGAGCTGTTTTTT. Translating it yields CASSPWVAGDTGELFF.

This clonotype was observed a few times. V is TRBV5-1 and J is TRBJ2-7; the D gene is possibly TRBD2 (5 bases). CDR3 length: 13 residues. Trimming removed 0 bases at V and 7 bases at J, with 11 bases between. The germline CDR1 and CDR2 sequences are SGHRS and YFSETQ. The CDR3 loop reads CASSLGAGGEQYF. CDR3 coding DNA: TGCGCCAGCAGCTTGGGGGCCGGAGGAGAGCAGTACTTC.

This chain connects TRBV10-2 to TRBJ2-7; 10 bases are a match to TRBD2. The CDR3 has 12 residues. J gave up 2 bases and V 10 bases, and 2 bases lay outside the gene matches. Germline V gives CDR1 WSHSY, CDR2 SAAADI. CDR3 coding DNA: TGCGCCACAGCGGGAGGGCCCTACGAGCAGTACTTC. Translated, it gives CATAGGPYEQYF.

The chain has TRBV15 and TRBJ2-7; D call uncertain. V lost 0 bases and J 3 bases, leaving 9 bases between the germline ends. From germline, CDR1 is LNHNV and CDR2 YYDKDF (reference sequence). The CDR3 sequence is 14 residues long. The CDR3 loop is CATSRDQVVYEQYF. CDR3 DNA: TGTGCCACCAGCAGAGATCAGGTCGTCTACGAGCAGTACTTC.

This clonotype showed up just a few times. The V call is TRBV5-6, the J call TRBJ1-5; no clear D gene. V shed 3 bases and J shed 2 bases, with 12 bases lying between them. In germline, CDR1 is SGHDT, CDR2 YYEEEE. The CDR3 runs 15 residues. The CDR3 spells CASSYWNSGNQPQHF. The CDR3 region has the DNA TGTGCCAGCAGCTATTGGAATTCCGGCAATCAGCCCCAGCATTTT.

The genes are TRBV7-8 and TRBJ2-2; possibly TRBD2 for D (5 bases). The CDR3 has 16 amino acids. V was cut by 3 bases and J by 0 bases, with 11 bases left in between. Per germline, CDR1 SGHVS and CDR2 FQNEAQ. In DNA form, the CDR3 reads TGTGCCAGCAGCTTGGGGAGCAGCGCGAACACCGGGGAGCTGTTTTTT. Translation gives CASSLGSSANTGELFF.

The rearrangement joins TRBV20-1 to TRBJ2-1; TRBD2 might be the D (7 bases). The germline gives CDR1 DFQATT, CDR2 SNEGSKA (reference sequence). The CDR3 spans 14 residues. Trimming cost V 3 bases and J 4 bases, with 13 bases left between them. The CDR3 nucleotides are TGCAGTGCTAGCGACAGGCGGGGGTACAATGAGCAGTTCTTC. Amino acid sequence: CSASDRRGYNEQFF.

This clonotype was counted a few times. This sequence joins TRBV7-2 and TRBJ2-7, with TRBD2 as a possible D gene (6 bases). This CDR3 has 11 residues. The V end was cut by 8 bases, the J end by 3 bases, with 8 bases between. The V gene's germline CDR1 is SGHTA and CDR2 FQGNSA. Here the CDR3 reads CASAGFYEQYF. The CDR3 region has the DNA TGTGCCAGCGCGGGGTTCTACGAGCAGTACTTC.

V is TRBV28 and J is TRBJ1-2; 8 nucleotides align to TRBD1. The length of the CDR3 is 18 residues. Losses at the gene ends were 1 base for V and 4 bases for J; bases not matched to a gene: 14. The V gene's germline CDR1 is MDHEN and CDR2 SYDVKM. CDR3 DNA: TGTGCCAGCAGTTTATCCTCGGGCAGGGGGCGGGGTGGCTATGGCTACACCTTC. This gives the protein CASSLSSGRGRGGYGYTF.

V and J are TRBV4-3 and TRBJ2-3, with a weak D call TRBD2 (6 bases). The CDR3 runs to 15 residues. Germline CDR1 is LGHNA and CDR2 is YSLEER. Trimming left V 0 bases short and J 8 bases short, with 15 bases between. CDR3 DNA: TGCGCCAGCAGCCAAGAGCGGGACCCCCCGGGTACGCAGTATTTT. Translating gives CASSQERDPPGTQYF.

The chain recombines TRBV10-3 with TRBJ2-7, with D uncertain. This CDR3 region has 13 residues. Germline values: CDR1 ENHRY, CDR2 SYGVKD. The ends were cut back, 10 bases at V and 5 bases at J, with 18 bases in the middle. The CDR3 reads CATTPDRANEQYF. In DNA form, the CDR3 reads TGTGCCACCACCCCGGACCGGGCAAACGAGCAGTACTTC.

This clonotype came up a few times. This chain uses TRBV5-1 with TRBJ1-2; 9 nucleotides match TRBD1. V trimming: 2 bases; J trimming: 4 bases; junction bases outside the gene matches: 3. The CDR3 consists of 14 residues. Germline values: CDR1 SGHRS, CDR2 YFSETQ. As DNA, the CDR3 is TGCGCCAGCAGCTTCCTGACAGGGGGCTATGGCTACACCTTC. The encoded protein is CASSFLTGGYGYTF.

This clonotype was found a few times. V gene TRBV6-2 or TRBV6-3 combines with J gene TRBJ2-1; 9 nucleotides agree with TRBD2. The CDR3 is 17 residues long. The V gene end was trimmed by 2 bases and the J gene end by 5 bases; junction bases not matched to a gene: 10. CDR1 MNHEY and CDR2 SVGEGT come from the germline V gene. The CDR3 region has the DNA TGTGCCAGCAGTTACGACCCCGGGACTAGCCAAAACAATGAGCAGTTCTTC. Its protein is CASSYDPGTSQNNEQFF.

This clonotype was observed a few times. This chain links TRBV20-1 with TRBJ2-3; 9 bases match TRBD1. This CDR3 contains 14 residues. Germline trimming cut 2 bases from V and 5 bases from J; bases unmatched to any gene: 5. Germline assignment: CDR1 DFQATT and CDR2 SNEGSKA (reference sequence). In DNA, the CDR3 is TGCAGTGCTAGAAACAGGGGGCTTGGAGATACGCAGTATTTT. Translation gives CSARNRGLGDTQYF.

The chain joins TRBV5-1 to TRBJ2-5; D tentatively reads TRBD1 or TRBD2 (6 bases each). The ends were cut back, 2 bases at V and 2 bases at J, with 16 bases in the middle. CDR1 is SGHRS and CDR2 is YFSETQ in the germline V gene. This CDR3 region has 16 residues. The CDR3 here is CASSLLGGWGQETQYF. The CDR3 DNA reads as TGCGCCAGCAGCTTATTGGGGGGCTGGGGTCAAGAGACCCAGTACTTC.

A few counts support this clonotype. This chain joins TRBV10-3 and TRBJ1-4, with D possibly TRBD1 on 6 matching bases. The CDR3 consists of 14 residues. With 4 bases removed from V and 8 bases from J, the gap between germline ends came to 14 bases. Germline lookup yields CDR1 ENHRY and CDR2 SYGVKD. For the CDR3, the DNA is TGTGCCATCAGTGGAACACAGGGAGGAGAAAAACTGTTTTTT. This translates into CAISGTQGGEKLFF.

The chain has TRBV4-2 and TRBJ1-5; D possibly corresponds to TRBD1 (5 bases). V was pared by 4 bases and J by 7 bases, with 23 bases between. This CDR3 region has 17 residues. CDR1 is LGHNA and CDR2 is YNFKEQ in the germline V gene. CDR3 protein: CASSPEPGPGREQPQHF. In DNA, the CDR3 is TGTGCCAGCAGCCCGGAACCGGGGCCGGGGAGAGAACAGCCCCAGCATTTT.

This clonotype was recorded a few times. The chain uses TRBV20-1 and TRBJ2-1, with 8 bases that match TRBD2. Germline values: CDR1 DFQATT, CDR2 SNEGSKA (reference sequence). V shed 5 bases, J shed 5 bases, and the junction held 14 bases outside the gene matches. The CDR3 runs 16 residues. The CDR3 DNA sequence: TGCAGTGCTCCCCAAGGGATACGGGAGGGCAACAATGAGCAGTTCTTC. It yields the protein CSAPQGIREGNNEQFF.

This clonotype has more than one count but fewer than ten. The CDR3 nucleotides read TGTGCCAGCAGCCAGCCCTCGGCTAGCGGGAACGCAGATACGCAGTATTTT. It specifies CASSQPSASGNADTQYF. The chain employs TRBV3-1 and TRBJ2-3, with 9 bases matching TRBD2. Germline values: CDR1 LGHDT, CDR2 YNNKEL (reference sequence). Unmatched junction bases numbered 11, after V lost 3 bases and J lost 4 bases. This CDR3 has 17 amino acids.

This clonotype was seen a few times. This sequence joins TRBV12-3 or TRBV12-4 and TRBJ1-2; TRBD1 matches at 7 bases. V gave up 10 bases and J gave up 7 bases; unmatched junction bases: 6. CDR3 length: 11 amino acids. The CDR3 spells CATPTGLGYTF. The CDR3, as DNA: TGTGCCACCCCGACAGGGCTTGGCTACACCTTC.

This clonotype was observed a handful of times. The chain uses TRBV12-3 or TRBV12-4 and TRBJ2-3; 11 nucleotides line up with TRBD1. Unmatched junction bases numbered 4, after V lost 6 bases and J lost 5 bases. The CDR3 sequence is 14 residues long. The chain's CDR3 is CASSGTGGQDTQYF. The CDR3 bases are TGTGCCAGCAGCGGGACAGGGGGTCAAGATACGCAGTATTTT.

The CDR3 DNA sequence: TGCGCCAGCAGCCTCGGACTAGCGGGACATAACACCGGGGAGCTGTTTTTT. Protein sequence: CASSLGLAGHNTGELFF. The chain combines TRBV5-1 with TRBJ2-2; 12 positions match TRBD2. Germline V gene sequence: CDR1 SGHRS, CDR2 YFSETQ. V shed 4 bases, J shed 2 bases, and the junction held 6 bases outside the gene matches. The CDR3 spans 17 residues.

V gene TRBV15 combines with J gene TRBJ2-3, with TRBD2 matching over 8 bases. The V and J ends lost 1 base and 1 base, in that order; junction bases with no gene match: 4. This CDR3 comprises 16 residues. Germline lookup yields CDR1 LNHNV and CDR2 YYDKDF (reference sequence). CDR3 region: CATSRVSGSGTDTQYF. CDR3 nucleotide sequence: TGTGCCACCAGCAGAGTAAGCGGGAGTGGCACAGATACGCAGTATTTT.

The genes are TRBV6-1 and TRBJ1-1, with a tentative D call TRBD1 (6 bases). Between the trimmed V and J ends, which lost 6 bases and 1 base, there was a span of 12 bases. The germline CDR1 and CDR2 sequences are MNHNS and SASEGT. This CDR3 has 14 residues. The CDR3 DNA reads as TGTGCCAGCAGATCACAGGGCCAGAACACTGAAGCTTTCTTT. Encoded protein: CASRSQGQNTEAFF.

This chain joins TRBV20-1 and TRBJ2-1; no clear D. The CDR3 has 12 amino acids. With 8 bases removed from V and 5 bases from J, the gap between germline ends came to 13 bases. Per germline, CDR1 DFQATT and CDR2 SNEGSKA (reference sequence). CDR3 in DNA: TGCAGTCAGAGTGCGGCTCACAATGAGCAGTTCTTC. Residues: CSQSAAHNEQFF.